This T cell receptor beta chain was sequenced for a study of CD8+CD57+ T cells in acquired aplastic anemia. The overall study: The DNA of sorted CD4+ and CD8+ cells averaged approximately 2.9 ug. The study's findings and limits: Any difference that existed in CD8+ Simpson's diversity between patients and controls was not significant. The number of CD8+ CDR3 sequences shared by patients and controls was under 35.

This clonotype was counted many times. Its antigen remains unidentified. The CDR3 is made up of 16 amino acids. Germline lookup yields CDR1 SGHKS and CDR2 YYEKEE (reference sequence). Trimming took off 2 bases at V and 0 bases at J, with 15 bases between the two ends. CDR3 and TCR beta VDJ profiling relied on a genomic DNA template. Via MiXCR, TCRdb re-called the reads, giving one row per CDR3 protein. Seen here are 100,000 to 150,000 distinct CDR3 sequences, roughly two fifths observed once, and the top ten hold more than 7%. The sequencing sample was made of sorted CD4+, CD8+, or CD8+CD57+ T cells (not recorded which) from PBMCs. The chain uses TRBV5-5 and TRBJ2-7; a weak D match, TRBD1 (7 bases). The receptor was derived from a human donor in good health, serving as a control. In DNA form, the CDR3 reads TGTGCCAGCAGCTTTGGAGGGACAGCCTACTCCTACGAGCAGTACTTC. This encodes CASSFGGTAYSYEQYF.